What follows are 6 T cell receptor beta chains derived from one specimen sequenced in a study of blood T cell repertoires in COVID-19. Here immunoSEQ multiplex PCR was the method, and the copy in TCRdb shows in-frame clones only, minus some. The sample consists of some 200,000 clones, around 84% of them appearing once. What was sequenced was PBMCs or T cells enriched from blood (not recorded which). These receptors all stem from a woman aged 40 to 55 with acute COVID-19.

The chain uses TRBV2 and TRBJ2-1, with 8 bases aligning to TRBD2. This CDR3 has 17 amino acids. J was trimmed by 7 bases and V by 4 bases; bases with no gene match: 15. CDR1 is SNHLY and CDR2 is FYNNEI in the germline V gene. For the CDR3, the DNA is TGTGCCAGCAGTGCCAGCATGCTAGCGGGCCAGGTAAATGAGCAGTTCTTC. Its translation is CASSASMLAGQVNEQFF.

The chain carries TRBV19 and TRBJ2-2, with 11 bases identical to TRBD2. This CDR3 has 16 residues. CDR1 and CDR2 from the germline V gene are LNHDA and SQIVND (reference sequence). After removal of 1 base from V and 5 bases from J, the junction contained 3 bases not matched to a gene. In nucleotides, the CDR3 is TGTGCCAGTAGTATAGCGACTAGCGGGGCTACCGGGGAGCTGTTTTTT. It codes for CASSIATSGATGELFF. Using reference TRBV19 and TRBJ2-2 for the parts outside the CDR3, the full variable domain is DGGITQSPKYLFRKEGQNVTLSCEQNLNHDAMYWYRQDPGQGLRLIYYSQIVNDFQKGDIAEGYSVSREKKESFPLTVTSAQKNPTAFYLCASSIATSGATGELFFGEGSRLTVL.

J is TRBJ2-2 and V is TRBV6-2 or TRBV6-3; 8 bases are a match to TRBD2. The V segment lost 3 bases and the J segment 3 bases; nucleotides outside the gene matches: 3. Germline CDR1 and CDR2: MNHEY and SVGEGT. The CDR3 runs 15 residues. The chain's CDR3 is CASSYGTSDTGELFF. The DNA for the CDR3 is TGTGCCAGCAGTTATGGGACTAGTGACACCGGGGAGCTGTTTTTT.

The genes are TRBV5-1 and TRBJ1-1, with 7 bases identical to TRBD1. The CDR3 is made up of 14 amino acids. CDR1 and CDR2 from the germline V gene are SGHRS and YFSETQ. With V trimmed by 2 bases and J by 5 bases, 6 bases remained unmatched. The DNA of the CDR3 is TGCGCCAGCAGCTTTACAGGGGTCGCGACTGAAGCTTTCTTT. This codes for CASSFTGVATEAFF.

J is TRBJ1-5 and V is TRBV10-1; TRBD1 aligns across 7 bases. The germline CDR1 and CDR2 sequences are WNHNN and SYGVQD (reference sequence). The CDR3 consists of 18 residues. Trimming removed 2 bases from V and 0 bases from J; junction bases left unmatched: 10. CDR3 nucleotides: TGCGCCAGCAGTGAGCTTTCCGGGACAGCATATAGCAATCAGCCCCAGCATTTT. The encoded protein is CASSELSGTAYSNQPQHF.

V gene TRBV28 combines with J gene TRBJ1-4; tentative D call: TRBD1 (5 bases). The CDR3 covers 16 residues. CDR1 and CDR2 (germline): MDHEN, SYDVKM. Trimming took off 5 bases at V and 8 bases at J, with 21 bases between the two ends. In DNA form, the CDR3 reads TGTGCCAGCAGTACCACCTGGGGGGGATCGGGGGAAAAACTGTTTTTT. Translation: CASSTTWGGSGEKLFF.